The rows below give T cell receptor beta chains drawn from one sample of a study of beta chain features in type 1 diabetes. The data were produced by immunoSEQ multiplex PCR, yet TCRdb's version contains in-frame clones alone and is incomplete. This sample yields about 240,000 clones, of which about 15% are seen a single time; roughly 0.019% belongs to the top ten. Sequenced sample: naive CD4+ T cells from blood. The receptors derive from a man under 40 with type 1 diabetes. CDR3s include the opening cysteine and the closing phenylalanine or tryptophan. The D gene is left open where the match is weak. Only part of the rows carry a size: once, few, many, or a class if the clone is expanded.

v_call,j_call,d_call,clone_size,cdr3_nt,cdr3_aa
TRBV30,TRBJ1-3,TRBD1,few,TGTGCCTGGGGGACAGTCCCTAGCTCTGGAAACACCATATATTTT,CAWGTVPSSGNTIYF
TRBV2,TRBJ1-5,TRBD1,-,TGTGCCAGCCGACAGGGAGGCAATCAGCCCCAGCATTTT,CASRQGGNQPQHF
TRBV11-2,TRBJ1-2,TRBD1,few,TGTGCCAGCAGTAGTTACAGGGGCTCTGGCTACACCTTC,CASSSYRGSGYTF
TRBV28,TRBJ2-3,TRBD2,-,TGTGCCAGCAGTTTGTCTTGGACTAGCGGGAGCAGGAATACGCAGTATTTT,CASSLSWTSGSRNTQYF
TRBV9,TRBJ2-5,TRBD2,-,TGTGCCAGCAGCGTATTAGGTGGTTCGGGGGGTGAGACCCAGTACTTC,CASSVLGGSGGETQYF
TRBV4-2,TRBJ1-5,-,-,TGTGCCAGCAGCCTCAGTCTCGGGGGGACTCAGCCCCAGCATTTT,CASSLSLGGTQPQHF
TRBV4-1,TRBJ2-7,-,-,TGCGCCAGCAGCCAAGTCATCCTGGCCCACGAGCAGTACTTC,CASSQVILAHEQYF
TRBV18,TRBJ1-2,TRBD1,few,TGTGCCAGCTCACCGGACAGGGGGAACTATGGCTACACCTTC,CASSPDRGNYGYTF
TRBV5-1,TRBJ2-1,TRBD2,-,TGCGCCAGCCATGCGGGGGGCTACAATGAGCAGTTCTTC,CASHAGGYNEQFF
TRBV9,TRBJ2-3,-,few,TGTGCCAGCAGCGTAGCCACAGCAGATACGCAGTATTTT,CASSVATADTQYF
TRBV5-8,TRBJ2-1,TRBD2,-,TGTGCCAGCAGGTCCCCGGGGGGAGGTGGTGAGCAGTTCTTC,CASRSPGGGGEQFF
TRBV14,TRBJ1-2,-,few,TGTGCCAGCAGCCCGATTGGAGGGGCTAACTATGGCTACACCTTC,CASSPIGGANYGYTF
TRBV6-5,TRBJ2-3,-,few,TGTGCCAGCAGAGGACAGTTTGCAGATACGCAGTATTTT,CASRGQFADTQYF
TRBV20-1,TRBJ2-3,-,-,TGCAGTGTTCACTTATCAGATACGCAGTATTTT,CSVHLSDTQYF
TRBV6-5,TRBJ2-1,-,few,TGTGCCAGCAGTCGACTTCTAGGTGAGCAGTTCTTC,CASSRLLGEQFF
TRBV5-4,TRBJ2-1,TRBD2,few,TGTGCCAGCGCCACTGGAGGACTAGCGAGCTCCTACAATGAGCAGTTCTTC,CASATGGLASSYNEQFF
TRBV7-9,TRBJ1-2,TRBD1,-,TGTGCCAGCAGCTTAGGAGAAGGGACAGGCTATGGCTACACCTTC,CASSLGEGTGYGYTF
TRBV2,TRBJ1-5,TRBD1,few,TGTGCCAGCAGCGCCGGGACAGGGGACGATCAGCCCCAGCATTTT,CASSAGTGDDQPQHF
TRBV18,TRBJ1-2,TRBD1,few,TGTGCCAGCTCCCTGGGGACAGCGACTAACTATGGCTACACCTTC,CASSLGTATNYGYTF
TRBV5-4,TRBJ2-7,TRBD2,few,TGTGCCAGCAGCGCCTCGGCGGGAGGTATGTACGAGCAGTACTTC,CASSASAGGMYEQYF
TRBV7-9,TRBJ2-1,TRBD2,few,TGTGCCAGCAGCTTAGGAGCGGGAGCAGGAGATGAGCAGTTCTTC,CASSLGAGAGDEQFF
TRBV5-4,TRBJ1-1,-,-,TGTGCCAGCAGCTTGGGGGGACCCAGGGGAACTGAAGCTTTCTTT,CASSLGGPRGTEAFF
TRBV7-9,TRBJ1-4,-,-,TGTGCCAGCAGCCCCCTCCATGAAAAACTGTTTTTT,CASSPLHEKLFF
TRBV5-4,TRBJ2-5,TRBD2,few,TGTGCCAGCAGCAGGGGACTAGCGGAAGAGACCCAGTACTTC,CASSRGLAEETQYF